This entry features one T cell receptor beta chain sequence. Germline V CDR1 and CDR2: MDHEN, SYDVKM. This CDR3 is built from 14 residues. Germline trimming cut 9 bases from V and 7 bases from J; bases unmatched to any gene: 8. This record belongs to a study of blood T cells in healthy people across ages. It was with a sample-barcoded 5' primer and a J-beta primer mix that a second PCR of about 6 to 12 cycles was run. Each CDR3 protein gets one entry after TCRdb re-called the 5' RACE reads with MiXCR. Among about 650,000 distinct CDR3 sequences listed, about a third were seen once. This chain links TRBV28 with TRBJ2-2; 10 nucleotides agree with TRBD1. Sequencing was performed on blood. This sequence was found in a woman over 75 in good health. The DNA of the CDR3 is TGTGCCAGTAAGACAGGGGGCTCGGTCGGGGAGCTGTTTTTT. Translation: CASKTGGSVGELFF.